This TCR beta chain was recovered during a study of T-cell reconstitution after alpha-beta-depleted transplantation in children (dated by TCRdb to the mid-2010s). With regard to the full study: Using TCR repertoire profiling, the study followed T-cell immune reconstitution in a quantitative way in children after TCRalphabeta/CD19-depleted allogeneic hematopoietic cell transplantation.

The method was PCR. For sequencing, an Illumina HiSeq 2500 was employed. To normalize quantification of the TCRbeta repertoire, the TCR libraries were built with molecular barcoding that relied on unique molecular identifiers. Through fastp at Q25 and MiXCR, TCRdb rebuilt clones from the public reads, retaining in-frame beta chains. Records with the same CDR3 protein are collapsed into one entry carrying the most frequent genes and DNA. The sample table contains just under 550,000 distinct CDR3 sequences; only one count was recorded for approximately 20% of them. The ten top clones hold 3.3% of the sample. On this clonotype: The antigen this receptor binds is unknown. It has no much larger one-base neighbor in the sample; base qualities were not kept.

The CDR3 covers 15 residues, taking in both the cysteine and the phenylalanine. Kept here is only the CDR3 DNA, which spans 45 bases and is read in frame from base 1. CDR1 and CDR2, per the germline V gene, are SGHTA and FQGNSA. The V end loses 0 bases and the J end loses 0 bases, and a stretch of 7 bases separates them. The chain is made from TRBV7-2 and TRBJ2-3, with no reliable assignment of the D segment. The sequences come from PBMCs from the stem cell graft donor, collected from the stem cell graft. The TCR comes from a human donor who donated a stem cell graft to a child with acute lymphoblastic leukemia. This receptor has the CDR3 CASSLAYLSTDTQYF. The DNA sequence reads TGTGCCAGCAGCTTAGCGTACCTTAGCACAGATACGCAGTATTTT.